A single sample is the source of the 25 T cell receptor beta chains below, sequenced in a study of CD8 T cells in ankylosing spondylitis. TCRdb reanalysed the 5' RACE reads using MiXCR and keeps one entry per CDR3 protein. Seen here are a few hundred thousand distinct CDR3 sequences, about a sixth observed once, and the top ten hold approximately 32%. The sequenced sample was blood, either unsorted or a sorted T cell fraction (not recorded which). Every receptor here comes from a male donor with ankylosing spondylitis or in good health (not recorded which).

The chain couples TRBV7-2 to TRBJ2-7; weak D call: TRBD1 (6 bases). From germline, CDR1 is SGHTA and CDR2 FQGNSA. This CDR3 has 14 residues. V lost 4 bases, J lost 4 bases, and 14 bases lay in between. CDR3 region: CASSSLGTPYEQYF. The CDR3 DNA sequence: TGTGCCAGCAGCTCCCTCGGGACACCTTACGAGCAGTACTTC.

This clonotype was counted a few times. The V call is TRBV29-1, the J call TRBJ1-1; tentatively, D is TRBD1 (5 bases). V lost 6 bases and J 6 bases, leaving 20 bases between the germline ends. The CDR3 length is 14 residues. The germline V gene has CDR1 SQVTM and CDR2 ANQGSEA. The CDR3 region is CSVDVEGFVSEAFF. DNA of the CDR3: TGCAGCGTCGACGTGGAGGGGTTTGTGTCTGAAGCTTTCTTT.

The table lists this clonotype with a few counts. The chain employs TRBV4-1 and TRBJ2-1, with 9 nucleotides matching TRBD1. V lost 4 bases, J lost 3 bases, and 7 bases stayed unmatched. CDR3 length equals 16 residues. Per germline, CDR1 MGHRA and CDR2 YSYEKL. DNA for the CDR3: TGCGCCAGCAGCCCCCCCGGGACAGGGAACTACAATGAGCAGTTCTTC. Translated, it gives CASSPPGTGNYNEQFF.

The chain couples TRBV29-1 to TRBJ2-7; D ambiguous. Germline V gene data show CDR1 as SQVTM and CDR2 as ANQGSEA. V was cut by 0 bases and J by 3 bases, with 9 bases left in between. This CDR3 region has 13 residues. The CDR3 is CSVEDPLSYEQYF. CDR3 nucleotides: TGCAGCGTTGAAGACCCGCTCAGCTACGAGCAGTACTTC.

This clonotype was counted ten times or more. This chain joins TRBV5-1 and TRBJ2-7, with 8 bases matching TRBD1. This CDR3 comprises 14 residues. The V gene end was trimmed by 3 bases and the J gene end by 4 bases; junction bases not matched to a gene: 6. Per the germline V gene, CDR1 is SGHRS and CDR2 is YFSETQ. CDR3 nucleotide sequence: TGCGCCAGCAGCTCGGACAGGGTCGAGTACGAGCAGTACTTC. Translation: CASSSDRVEYEQYF.

This clonotype was found many times. The chain is built from TRBV7-3 and TRBJ1-3; no definite D call. CDR1 SGHTA and CDR2 FQGTGA come from the germline V gene. Deletions cut 5 bases from V and 3 bases from J, with 5 bases between. This CDR3 spans 12 amino acids. The CDR3 nucleotides are TGTGCCAGCAGCAGCGGTGGAAACACCATATATTTT. This codes for CASSSGGNTIYF. Full variable domain (missing parts from reference TRBV7-3 and TRBJ1-3): GAGVSQTPSNKVTEKGKYVELRCDPISGHTALYWYRQSLGQGPEFLIYFQGTGAADDSGLPNDRFFAVRPEGSVSTLKIQRTERGDSAVYLCASSSGGNTIYFGEGSWLTVV.

This clonotype was counted many times. The chain recombines TRBV12-3 or TRBV12-4 with TRBJ2-1, with 7 bases matching TRBD1. With V trimmed by 3 bases and J by 0 bases, 8 bases remained unmatched. The CDR3 has 17 amino acids. As DNA, the CDR3 is TGTGCCAGCAGTTTCCGAGACAGGGCTCGCTCCTACAATGAGCAGTTCTTC. Translating gives CASSFRDRARSYNEQFF.

The CDR3 here is CASSLAFSGTSLSYEQYF. CDR3 bases: TGCGCCAGCAGCTTGGCATTTTCCGGGACTAGCCTCTCCTACGAGCAGTACTTC. J is TRBJ2-7 and V is TRBV5-1, with 9 bases aligning to TRBD2. Germline V gene lookup returns CDR1 SGHRS and CDR2 YFSETQ. Germline trimming cut 0 bases from V and 0 bases from J; bases unmatched to any gene: 10. CDR3 size: 18 residues. The full variable domain, rest sourced from reference TRBV5-1 and TRBJ2-7, is KAGVTQTPRYLIKTRGQQVTLSCSPISGHRSVSWYQQTPGQGLQFLFEYFSETQRNKGNFPGRFSGRQFSNSRSEMNVSTLELGDSALYLCASSLAFSGTSLSYEQYFGPGTRLTVT.

A few counts support this clonotype. The rearrangement joins TRBV19 to TRBJ2-1, with TRBD1 matching over 9 bases. The junction had 9 bases not matched to a gene; V was cut back by 5 bases and J by 4 bases. The V gene's germline CDR1 is LNHDA and CDR2 SQIVND (reference sequence). The CDR3 is made up of 16 amino acids. This CDR3 reads CASSDPGQGKYNEQFF. CDR3 DNA sequence: TGTGCCAGTAGTGACCCGGGACAGGGTAAATACAATGAGCAGTTCTTC.

This clonotype was seen a handful of times. The chain carries TRBV25-1 and TRBJ2-2; unclear D gene. Germline CDR1 and CDR2: MGHDK and SYGVNS. The CDR3 runs 14 residues. Trimming left V 3 bases short and J 3 bases short, with 8 bases between. This CDR3 reads CASSEAPDTGELFF. The CDR3 DNA sequence: TGTGCCAGCAGTGAGGCCCCGGACACCGGGGAGCTGTTTTTT.

Only a few counts were recorded for this clonotype. V usage is TRBV2 and J usage is TRBJ2-1; TRBD2 aligns across 11 bases. The CDR3 is 16 amino acids. Per germline, CDR1 SNHLY and CDR2 FYNNEI. Losses at the gene ends were 3 bases for V and 5 bases for J; bases not matched to a gene: 6. The CDR3 bases are TGTGCCAGCAGTGAGCCGGGGACTAGCGGTAACAATGAGCAGTTCTTC. Its protein product is CASSEPGTSGNNEQFF.

This clonotype was detected a few times. The gene calls are TRBV29-1 and TRBJ2-3, with 10 bases lining up with TRBD2. V lost 7 bases, J lost 5 bases, and 3 bases stayed unmatched. The CDR3 runs to 12 residues. The germline V gene has CDR1 SQVTM and CDR2 ANQGSEA. The CDR3 DNA sequence: TGCAGCGATAGACTAGCGGGAGATACGCAGTATTTT. Encoded protein: CSDRLAGDTQYF.

J is TRBJ2-7 and V is TRBV11-2; TRBD2 might be the D (5 bases). From germline, CDR1 is SGHAT and CDR2 FQNNGV. Trimming stripped 5 bases from V and 6 bases from J, with 17 bases between. This CDR3 has 14 amino acids. The CDR3, as DNA: TGTGCCAGCAGCCCCCCGCCCGGGAAAGGCGAGCAGTACTTC. Protein: CASSPPPGKGEQYF. Full variable domain (rest looked up from reference TRBV11-2 and TRBJ2-7): EAGVAQSPRYKIIEKRQSVAFWCNPISGHATLYWYQQILGQGPKLLIQFQNNGVVDDSQLPKDRFSAERLKGVDSTLKIQPAKLEDSAVYLCASSPPPGKGEQYFGPGTRLTVT.

This clonotype was counted at least ten times. The chain employs TRBV4-1 and TRBJ2-7; D is unresolved. The CDR3 is made up of 11 amino acids. Trimming took 5 bases from V and 5 from J, leaving 7 bases between them. Germline CDR1 and CDR2: MGHRA and YSYEKL. DNA for the CDR3: TGCGCCAGCAGCTCCCTAGACGAGCAGTACTTC. Translating it yields CASSSLDEQYF.

The CDR3 loop is CSVERDGSYEQYF. CDR3 DNA sequence: TGCAGCGTTGAACGGGACGGCTCCTACGAGCAGTACTTC. The chain combines TRBV29-1 with TRBJ2-7, with D perhaps being TRBD1 or TRBD2 (5 bases each). CDR1 is SQVTM and CDR2 is ANQGSEA in the germline V gene. V gave up 2 bases and J gave up 0 bases, with 8 bases separating them. The CDR3 is 13 residues long.

The CDR3 sequence is CASDVTGEADTQYF. In DNA form, the CDR3 reads TGTGCCAGCGATGTAACCGGGGAAGCAGATACGCAGTATTTT. V gene TRBV12-3 or TRBV12-4 combines with J gene TRBJ2-3, with a weak D call TRBD2 (5 bases). The CDR3 extends over 14 amino acids. Trimming took off 8 bases at V and 4 bases at J, with 16 bases between the two ends.

This clonotype was counted between two and nine times. V is TRBV20-1 and J is TRBJ2-1; 9 nucleotides align to TRBD1. The germline gives CDR1 DFQATT, CDR2 SNEGSKA (reference sequence). With 1 base clipped from V and 4 bases from J, the junction kept 8 bases outside the gene matches. The CDR3 consists of 16 residues. The DNA of the CDR3 is TGCAGTGCTAGAGCCTCCTTCGGACAGGGGTACAATGAGCAGTTCTTC. It yields the protein CSARASFGQGYNEQFF.

This clonotype appeared many times. V gene TRBV29-1 combines with J gene TRBJ2-2; 7 bases align to TRBD2. CDR3 length: 13 amino acids. The junction had 3 bases not matched to a gene; V was cut back by 4 bases and J by 4 bases. Germline loops: CDR1 SQVTM, CDR2 ANQGSEA. The CDR3 sequence: CSVVAGSTGELFF. The CDR3 DNA is TGCAGCGTTGTAGCGGGTTCCACCGGGGAGCTGTTTTTT.

DNA for the CDR3: TGTGCCAGCAGCCGAGGGGACGAACCGGGACAGACAGATACGCAGTATTTT. This gives the protein CASSRGDEPGQTDTQYF. The rearrangement joins TRBV7-9 to TRBJ2-3, with TRBD1 identical over 7 bases. Germline trimming cut 5 bases from V and 3 bases from J; bases unmatched to any gene: 14. Germline loops: CDR1 SEHNR, CDR2 FQNEAQ (reference sequence). This CDR3 has 17 residues. The full variable domain, its missing parts supplied by reference TRBV7-9 and TRBJ2-3, is DTGVSQNPRHKITKRGQNVTFRCDPISEHNRLYWYRQTLGQGPEFLTYFQNEAQLEKSRLLSDRFSAERPKGSFSTLEIQRTEQGDSAMYLCASSRGDEPGQTDTQYFGPGTRLTVL.

V is TRBV10-3 and J is TRBJ2-1; D possibly corresponds to TRBD2 (5 bases). CDR1 and CDR2 from the germline V gene are ENHRY and SYGVKD. The germline V and J ends were trimmed by 3 bases and 2 bases, with 14 bases remaining between them. The CDR3 runs 16 residues. The chain's CDR3 is CAISDIDGSAYNEQFF. In DNA, the CDR3 is TGTGCCATCAGTGATATTGATGGGAGTGCCTACAATGAGCAGTTCTTC.

This clonotype was counted ten times or more. CDR3 in DNA: TGTGCCAGCAGTGGGCTCGGGACAGGGGAAAGATACACCTTC. Protein sequence: CASSGLGTGERYTF. The chain recombines TRBV6-1 with TRBJ1-2; 10 positions match TRBD1. CDR3 length: 14 amino acids. Germline-derived CDR1 and CDR2 are MNHNS and SASEGT. The J segment lost 11 bases and the V segment lost 4 bases, leaving 10 bases of the junction unmatched.

The V and J genes are TRBV12-3 or TRBV12-4 and TRBJ2-3, with 7 bases aligning to TRBD2. The CDR3 totals 15 residues. The J segment lost 6 bases and the V segment lost 6 bases, leaving 12 bases of the junction unmatched. For the CDR3, the DNA is TGTGCCAGCAGGAATAGGCGGGAGTCAGGGGATACGCAGTATTTT. As protein: CASRNRRESGDTQYF.

This clonotype has just a few counts. This sequence joins TRBV5-1 and TRBJ2-7; D ambiguous. V dropped 2 bases and J dropped 2 bases, with 11 bases sitting between them. The CDR3 has 14 amino acids. Germline CDR1 is SGHRS and CDR2 is YFSETQ. The DNA for the CDR3 is TGCGCCAGCAGCTTTGCGTCGGCCCCCTACGAGCAGTACTTC. Translating it yields CASSFASAPYEQYF. The entire variable domain, with the rest obtained from reference TRBV5-1 and TRBJ2-7, is as follows: KAGVTQTPRYLIKTRGQQVTLSCSPISGHRSVSWYQQTPGQGLQFLFEYFSETQRNKGNFPGRFSGRQFSNSRSEMNVSTLELGDSALYLCASSFASAPYEQYFGPGTRLTVT.

The sample holds a few counts of this clonotype. The rearrangement links TRBV12-3 or TRBV12-4 to TRBJ2-1; TRBD2 aligns across 13 bases. Trimming at V came to 8 bases and at J to 9 bases, leaving 13 bases not matched to a gene. This CDR3 is 16 amino acids long. The chain's CDR3 is CASRLGGLAGTLEQFF. The CDR3 DNA is TGTGCCAGCCGCCTGGGGGGACTAGCGGGAACTCTTGAGCAGTTCTTC.

As regards this clonotype: This clone may be a read error of a much larger clone one base away. The gene calls are TRBV27 and TRBJ1-4; D possibly corresponds to TRBD1 (6 bases). This CDR3 comprises 15 residues. V was cut by 8 bases and J by 5 bases, with 18 bases left in between. Germline CDR1 and CDR2: MNHEY and SMNVEV (reference sequence). CDR3 nucleotides: TGTGCCAGCGGTCTGGGACCAGGGGAAAATGAAAAACTGTTTTTT. Its protein product is CASGLGPGENEKLFF.